This T cell receptor (beta chain) appears in the sequencing data of a study of cytomegalovirus exposure and HLA in healthy donors. Study at large: Clustering assigned approximately 78% of the approximately 400 genotyped donors to the Caucasian-associated ancestry cluster.

Findings and limits, study-wide: DRB1 had the most TCR associations and HLA-C the fewest, a later analysis found, with rates varying by HLA locus. In terms of immune exposure information, only CMV serostatus was available. Most sequenced TCRs were rare (though some public TCRs occurred in many donors).

PCR employed 60 Vbeta and 13 Jbeta primers. TCRdb keeps only in-frame clones here, not all; method: immunoSEQ multiplex PCR. The table records roughly 73,000 clones, 65% to 80% of them present only once. The germline V gene encodes CDR1 SGDLS and CDR2 YYNGEE. V was clipped by 3 bases and J by 0 bases, with 25 bases between them. The CDR3 consists of 20 residues. With respect to this clone: Its antigen is still unknown.

The chain joins TRBV9 to TRBJ2-1; maybe TRBD2 (6 bases). The specimen sequenced was PBMCs. This receptor was taken from a man between 65 and 85 years old in good health and CMV-seronegative. CDR3 residues: CASSGGGGERSDSSYNEQFF. CDR3 coding DNA: TGTGCCAGCAGCGGGGGAGGTGGAGAGCGGAGCGATTCCTCCTACAATGAGCAGTTCTTC.